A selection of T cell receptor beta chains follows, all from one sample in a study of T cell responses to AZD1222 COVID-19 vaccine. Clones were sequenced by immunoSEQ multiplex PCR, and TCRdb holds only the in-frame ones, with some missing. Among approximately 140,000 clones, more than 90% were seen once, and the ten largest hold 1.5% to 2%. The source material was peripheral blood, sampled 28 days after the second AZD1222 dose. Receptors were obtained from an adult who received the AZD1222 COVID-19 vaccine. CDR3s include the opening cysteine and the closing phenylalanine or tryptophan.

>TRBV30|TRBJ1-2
CAWRWGRGLVGYTF
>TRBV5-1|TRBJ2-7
CASSYLTGYSYEQYF
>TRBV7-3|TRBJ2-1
CASSPDYNEQFF
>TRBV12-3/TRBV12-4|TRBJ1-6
CASTDRANSPLHF
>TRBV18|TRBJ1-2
CASSRGDPALRGYTF
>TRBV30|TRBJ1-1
CAWRIRGNTEAFF
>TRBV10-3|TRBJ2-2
CATGGLAVETGELFF
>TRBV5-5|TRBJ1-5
CASSWDPTGPNQPQHF
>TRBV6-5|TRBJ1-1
CASRTGTGANTEAFF
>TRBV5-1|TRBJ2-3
CASSPGGRGITDTQYF
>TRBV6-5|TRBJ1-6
CASSYAQGDNSPLHF
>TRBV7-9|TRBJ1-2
CASSLEGYGYTF
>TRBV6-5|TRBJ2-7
CASSSDRGAYEQYF
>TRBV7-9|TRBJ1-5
CASSGQGFNQPQHF
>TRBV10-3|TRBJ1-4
CAIRGGEVNEKLFF
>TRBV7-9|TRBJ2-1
CASSLLGLSYNEQFF
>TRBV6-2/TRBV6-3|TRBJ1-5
CASSYGARGLNQPQHF
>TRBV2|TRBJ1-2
CAPTREQGIAFVGYGYTF
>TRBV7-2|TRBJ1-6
CASSLAGQGAANSPLHF
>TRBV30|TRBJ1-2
CAWGGGGIYGYTF
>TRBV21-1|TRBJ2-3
CASSNFRGYTDTQYF
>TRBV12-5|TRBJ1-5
CASGLAMTAIQHF
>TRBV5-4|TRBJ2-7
CASSSPMSSYEQYF
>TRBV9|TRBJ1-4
CASSGGGAGDEKLFF
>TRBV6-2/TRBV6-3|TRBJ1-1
CASSYASGRRMNTEAFF
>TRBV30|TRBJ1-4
CAWSRSPNEKLFF